Presented here are 20 T cell receptor beta chains from one specimen sequenced in a study of blood T cell repertoires in COVID-19. The data were produced by immunoSEQ multiplex PCR, yet TCRdb's version contains in-frame clones alone and is incomplete. This sample yields roughly 330,000 clones, of which approximately 87% are seen a single time; 5.3% belongs to the top ten. The material sequenced was PBMCs or T cells enriched from blood (not recorded which). The receptors here all came from a woman between 25 and 40 years old who had recovered from COVID-19.

CDR3 region: CASSPVDLGQGGDTQYF. The CDR3 nucleotides are TGTGCCAGCAGCCCCGTAGATCTTGGACAGGGAGGAGATACGCAGTATTTT. This sequence joins TRBV7-2 and TRBJ2-3, with 8 bases matching TRBD1. The CDR3 contains 17 residues. With V trimmed by 5 bases and J by 5 bases, 15 bases remained unmatched. CDR1 is SGHTA and CDR2 is FQGNSA in the germline V gene.

The CDR3 here is CASGKSGGLQETQYF. As DNA, the CDR3 is TGTGCCAGCGGCAAGAGCGGGGGCCTCCAAGAGACCCAGTACTTC. The chain recombines TRBV11-2 with TRBJ2-5, with TRBD2 matching over 8 bases. Per germline, CDR1 SGHAT and CDR2 FQNNGV. This CDR3 comprises 15 residues. Trimming removed 8 bases from V and 1 base from J; junction bases left unmatched: 9.

The gene calls are TRBV5-6 and TRBJ1-5; D call uncertain. This CDR3 is 16 amino acids long. V was trimmed by 0 bases and J by 1 base, leaving 11 bases between them. Per germline, CDR1 SGHDT and CDR2 YYEEEE. The CDR3 DNA follows: TGTGCCAGCAGCTTGGGCGGAGGAAGGAGCAATCAGCCCCAGCATTTT. Protein sequence: CASSLGGGRSNQPQHF.

The rearrangement links TRBV6-4 to TRBJ2-3, with D tentatively TRBD1 (5 bases). CDR3 length: 16 residues. The germline CDR1 and CDR2 sequences are MRHNA and SNTAGT. The V gene lost 0 bases and the J gene lost 4 bases, with 14 bases spanning the gap. CDR3 sequence: CASSDSLGHGSDTQYF. The CDR3 DNA is TGTGCCAGCAGTGACTCTTTGGGGCATGGTTCAGATACGCAGTATTTT.

The chain carries TRBV4-1 and TRBJ1-1; D may be TRBD1 (5 bases). V lost 0 bases and J 4 bases, leaving 15 bases between the germline ends. Germline-derived CDR1 and CDR2 are MGHRA and YSYEKL. This CDR3 region has 16 residues. Here the CDR3 reads CASSQEIWQGGTEAFF. The CDR3 DNA follows: TGCGCCAGCAGCCAAGAAATTTGGCAGGGAGGCACTGAAGCTTTCTTT.

This clone was recorded once. The chain carries TRBV3-1 (or the pseudogene TRBV3-2) and TRBJ2-5, with D possibly being TRBD2 (6 bases). CDR1 is LGHDT and CDR2 is YNNKEL in the germline V gene (reference sequence). Trimming took off 0 bases at V and 4 bases at J, with 15 bases between the two ends. This CDR3 contains 16 residues. CDR3 coding DNA: TGTGCCAGCAGCCAAGATTTGGGGGGTGTGGGAGAGACCCAGTACTTC. Protein product: CASSQDLGGVGETQYF.

The chain uses TRBV5-1 and TRBJ1-2; 9 bases match TRBD1. The V segment lost 5 bases and the J segment 0 bases; nucleotides outside the gene matches: 5. CDR1 is SGHRS, CDR2 YFSETQ, per germline. The CDR3 consists of 15 residues. CDR3 DNA sequence: TGCGCCAGCAGAGAACAGGGGGCCCCTAACTATGGCTACACCTTC. It codes for CASREQGAPNYGYTF.

The chain carries TRBV27 and TRBJ2-7; D is ambiguous. Trimming cost V 5 bases and J 1 base, with 12 bases left between them. Germline CDR1 reads MNHEY; CDR2 reads SMNVEV (reference sequence). CDR3 length: 14 residues. The CDR3 DNA is TGTGCCAGCAGTCCCCCCCCGTGTTCCTACGAGCAGTACTTC. Its protein product is CASSPPPCSYEQYF.

The chain carries TRBV2 and TRBJ2-5; 8 bases match TRBD2. CDR3 size: 14 residues. J gave up 5 bases and V 4 bases, and 6 bases lay outside the gene matches. CDR1 SNHLY and CDR2 FYNNEI come from the germline V gene. CDR3 nucleotides: TGTGCCAGCAGTGTGACGGGGGGGAAGGAGACCCAGTACTTC. It codes for CASSVTGGKETQYF.

This clone was seen a handful of times. CDR3 sequence (DNA): TGTGCCCAGGCGTCTAGCGGGAGCAATGAGCAGTTCTTC. Protein: CAQASSGSNEQFF. The gene calls are TRBV10-3 and TRBJ2-1, with 10 bases fitting TRBD2. V lost 11 bases to trimming and J lost 6 bases; unmatched junction nucleotides: 7. Germline V lookup: CDR1 ENHRY, CDR2 SYGVKD. CDR3 length: 13 residues.

The rearrangement joins TRBV12-3 or TRBV12-4 to TRBJ1-1; D might be TRBD1 (6 bases). The CDR3 contains 11 residues. Trimming pared 5 bases from V and 11 bases from J, leaving 12 bases between. CDR3: CASSPLGAAFF. The CDR3 DNA is TGTGCCAGCAGTCCCCTGGGGGCCGCTTTCTTT.

CDR3 nucleotides: TGTGCCAGCAGTTCCCAACTCCTAGCGGGGGGGGCGGAGACCCAGTACTTC. The encoded protein is CASSSQLLAGGAETQYF. The rearrangement joins TRBV28 to TRBJ2-5, with 12 bases matching TRBD2. The CDR3 is made up of 17 amino acids. After removal of 4 bases from V and 5 bases from J, the junction contained 11 bases not matched to a gene. The germline CDR1 and CDR2 sequences are MDHEN and SYDVKM.

The rearrangement joins TRBV27 to TRBJ2-6; D possibly corresponds to TRBD2 (6 bases). Germline assignment: CDR1 MNHEY and CDR2 SMNVEV (reference sequence). The CDR3 contains 17 residues. V lost 4 bases, J lost 0 bases, and 13 bases lay in between. CDR3 residues: CASSYGGSSSGANVLTF. The CDR3 DNA sequence: TGTGCCAGCAGTTACGGGGGATCTTCCTCTGGGGCCAACGTCCTGACTTTC.

CDR3 region: CASTAPGDYGYTF. CDR3 bases: TGTGCCAGCACGGCGCCAGGGGACTATGGCTACACCTTC. The gene calls are TRBV28 and TRBJ1-2, with D perhaps matching TRBD1 (6 bases). The CDR3 consists of 13 residues. CDR1 and CDR2 from the germline V gene are MDHEN and SYDVKM. V lost 7 bases, J lost 3 bases, and 12 bases lay in between.

The gene calls are TRBV9 and TRBJ2-5, with D hard to call. Germline V gene sequence: CDR1 SGDLS, CDR2 YYNGEE. V shed 0 bases and J shed 1 base, with 10 bases lying between them. The CDR3 contains 15 residues. This CDR3 is CASSVVFGGQETQYF. The CDR3 DNA sequence: TGTGCCAGCAGCGTAGTTTTCGGCGGCCAAGAGACCCAGTACTTC. Full variable domain (remainder filled in from reference TRBV9 and TRBJ2-5): DSGVTQTPKHLITATGQRVTLRCSPRSGDLSVYWYQQSLDQGLQFLIQYYNGEERAKGNILERFSAQQFPDLHSELNLSSLELGDSALYFCASSVVFGGQETQYFGPGTRLLVL.

The V and J genes are TRBV5-1 and TRBJ1-1; a possible D gene is TRBD1 (6 bases). CDR1 is SGHRS and CDR2 is YFSETQ in the germline V gene. The CDR3 is 13 amino acids. V was cut by 3 bases and J by 6 bases, with 12 bases left in between. In DNA form, the CDR3 reads TGCGCCAGCAGCTCCGGGACAAAGGCTGAAGCTTTCTTT. Its protein product is CASSSGTKAEAFF.

This chain connects TRBV10-1 to TRBJ2-1, with 12 bases matching TRBD2. Germline V gene data show CDR1 as WNHNN and CDR2 as SYGVQD (reference sequence). The CDR3 length is 16 residues. Germline trimming cut 7 bases from V and 0 bases from J; bases unmatched to any gene: 4. This chain's CDR3 is CASTGLAGSSYNEQFF. The CDR3 DNA reads TGCGCCAGCACCGGACTAGCGGGGAGCTCCTACAATGAGCAGTTCTTC.

CDR3: CALDRSSYEQYF. DNA of the CDR3: TGTGCCTTGGACAGGAGCTCCTACGAGCAGTACTTC. The chain uses TRBV30 and TRBJ2-7, with TRBD1 matching over 7 bases. Germline-derived CDR1 and CDR2 are GTSNPN and SVGIG (reference sequence). The CDR3 extends over 12 amino acids. Trimming at V came to 7 bases and at J to 0 bases, leaving 3 bases not matched to a gene.

V usage is TRBV12-3 or TRBV12-4 and J usage is TRBJ2-7; TRBD1 agrees at 8 bases. This CDR3 region has 13 residues. V lost 6 bases to trimming and J lost 4 bases; unmatched junction nucleotides: 5. CDR3 sequence: CASRGTGFYEQYF. Here the CDR3 DNA reads TGTGCCAGCAGGGGGACAGGTTTTTACGAGCAGTACTTC.

The V call is TRBV11-1, the J call TRBJ2-3; D perhaps matches TRBD2 (6 bases). V dropped 6 bases and J dropped 0 bases, with 13 bases sitting between them. Germline V gene data show CDR1 as SGHAT and CDR2 as FQDESV (reference sequence). The CDR3 runs 15 residues. The CDR3 here is CASRSPGTSTDTQYF. The CDR3 nucleotides read TGTGCCAGCAGGAGCCCCGGGACTAGCACAGATACGCAGTATTTT.